These 17 T cell receptor beta chains were sequenced from one sample in a study of blood T cells in healthy people across ages. Sample-barcoded 5' priming and a J-beta primer mix drove a second PCR of roughly 7 to 11 cycles. TCRdb reanalysed the 5' RACE reads using MiXCR and keeps one entry per CDR3 protein. The data contain approximately 780,000 distinct CDR3 sequences, approximately 24% of them singletons. These data were likewise used in another study, on T cells of mothers and their children.

Sequenced: blood. The receptors come from a boy aged 10-17 years in good health.

The chain employs TRBV12-3 or TRBV12-4 and TRBJ1-4, with D tentatively TRBD1 (5 bases). The CDR3 is 15 amino acids. The germline V and J ends were trimmed by 5 bases and 8 bases, with 18 bases remaining between them. CDR3 region: CASSLGRGEWEKLFF. DNA of the CDR3: TGTGCCAGCAGTCTCGGGCGGGGGGAGTGGGAAAAACTGTTTTTT.

This clonotype was observed a few times. The chain recombines TRBV25-1 with TRBJ1-2, with 12 nucleotides matching TRBD1. The germline V gene has CDR1 MGHDK and CDR2 SYGVNS. V shed 1 base and J 7 bases; nucleotides not matched to a gene: 4. This CDR3 region has 15 residues. DNA of the CDR3: TGTGCCAGCAGTGAATTTGGGACAGGGGGCGTTGGCTACACCTTC. Encoded protein: CASSEFGTGGVGYTF.

The rearrangement uses TRBV20-1 and TRBJ1-4; the match to TRBD1 covers 10 bases. In germline, CDR1 is DFQATT, CDR2 SNEGSKA (reference sequence). The ends lost 5 bases at V and 0 bases at J; junction bases unmatched: 3. This CDR3 has 15 amino acids. CDR3 protein: CSAAGTGATNEKLFF. Written as DNA, the CDR3 is TGCAGTGCTGCCGGGACAGGGGCAACTAATGAAAAACTGTTTTTT.

The chain is built from TRBV2 and TRBJ2-5, with 8 bases lining up with TRBD2. Germline CDR1 and CDR2: SNHLY and FYNNEI. The CDR3 covers 15 residues. Unmatched junction bases numbered 9, after V lost 7 bases and J lost 2 bases. CDR3 sequence reads: CASKVGSGEQETQYF. For the CDR3, the DNA is TGTGCCAGCAAAGTCGGTAGCGGGGAGCAAGAGACCCAGTACTTC.

The chain uses TRBV5-1 and TRBJ1-4, with D maybe TRBD1 (6 bases). V was clipped by 4 bases and J by 8 bases, with 21 bases between them. Germline-derived CDR1 and CDR2 are SGHRS and YFSETQ. This CDR3 has 16 residues. CDR3 DNA: TGCGCCAGCAGCCCGGAGACACGGGGGGCGGGCGAAAAACTGTTTTTT. The encoded protein is CASSPETRGAGEKLFF. Full variable domain (outside the CDR3, taken from reference TRBV5-1 and TRBJ1-4): KAGVTQTPRYLIKTRGQQVTLSCSPISGHRSVSWYQQTPGQGLQFLFEYFSETQRNKGNFPGRFSGRQFSNSRSEMNVSTLELGDSALYLCASSPETRGAGEKLFFGSGTQLSVL.

For the CDR3, the DNA is TGTGCCAGCAGCCCCACAGGGGGGGCAGGGGAGACCCAGTACTTC. It translates to CASSPTGGAGETQYF. This chain connects TRBV5-4 to TRBJ2-5; possible D gene TRBD1, 8 bases. This CDR3 has 15 residues. Germline V gene data show CDR1 as SGHNT and CDR2 as YYREEE (reference sequence). V lost 4 bases and J 5 bases, leaving 18 bases between the germline ends.

The chain combines TRBV27 with TRBJ1-4; the D is unclear. Germline assignment: CDR1 MNHEY and CDR2 SMNVEV (reference sequence). V lost 6 bases, J lost 4 bases, and 9 bases lay in between. The CDR3 runs to 13 residues. Here the CDR3 reads CASRDGNNEKLFF. As DNA, the CDR3 is TGTGCCAGCAGAGACGGTAATAATGAAAAACTGTTTTTT.

This chain uses TRBV7-9 with TRBJ2-5; 7 bases are a match to TRBD1. Losses at the gene ends were 1 base for V and 3 bases for J; bases not matched to a gene: 5. The CDR3 is made up of 15 amino acids. Germline loops: CDR1 SEHNR, CDR2 FQNEAQ (reference sequence). The CDR3 spells CASSLVSGQKETQYF. DNA of the CDR3: TGTGCCAGCAGCTTAGTGTCGGGACAGAAAGAGACCCAGTACTTC.

This clonotype was counted only a few times. In DNA, the CDR3 is TGTGCCAGCAGCCCACCGGGGCTAGCGGGGAAAAATGAGCAGTTCTTC. This gives the protein CASSPPGLAGKNEQFF. The V gene is TRBV7-8, the J gene TRBJ2-1; 9 nucleotides agree with TRBD2. This CDR3 has 16 amino acids. Losses at the gene ends were 5 bases for V and 7 bases for J; bases not matched to a gene: 12. CDR1 and CDR2 (germline): SGHVS, FQNEAQ.

This clonotype has more than one count but fewer than ten. This chain joins TRBV28 and TRBJ1-2; no reliable D call. There are 9 residues in the CDR3. CDR1 and CDR2 (germline): MDHEN, SYDVKM. The CDR3: CGSPFGYTF. The CDR3 DNA reads as TGTGGCTCCCCCTTCGGCTACACCTTC.

The J gene is TRBJ2-5, the V gene TRBV10-3; 9 nucleotides align to TRBD2. With V trimmed by 3 bases and J by 3 bases, 11 bases remained unmatched. This CDR3 has 17 amino acids. CDR1 ENHRY and CDR2 SYGVKD come from the germline V gene. The CDR3: CAISERAGGSVKETQYF. CDR3 DNA: TGTGCCATCAGTGAAAGGGCGGGAGGGTCTGTCAAAGAGACCCAGTACTTC.

As to this clonotype: The junction and the germline gene differ at one end; a read error may be behind it. The J gene is TRBJ2-5, the V gene TRBV4-2, with a tentative D call TRBD2 (6 bases). Germline V lookup: CDR1 LGHNA, CDR2 YNFKEQ. The CDR3 consists of 13 residues. CDR3 DNA sequence: TGTGCCAGCAGCCAAGATTCTAGCGCGACCCAGCACTTC. Translating it yields CASSQDSSATQHF.

This clonotype was detected a few times. The CDR3 loop reads CASSLLRGPTNTGELFF. CDR3 coding DNA: TGTGCCAGCAGCTTACTGCGGGGGCCAACGAACACCGGGGAGCTGTTTTTT. The chain uses TRBV7-2 and TRBJ2-2, with D possibly TRBD2 on 7 matching bases. The CDR3 consists of 17 residues. Germline assignment: CDR1 SGHTA and CDR2 FQGNSA. Trimming pared 2 bases from V and 0 bases from J, leaving 13 bases between.

This chain connects TRBV7-9 to TRBJ2-5, with D possibly matching TRBD1 (6 bases). Looked up from germline, CDR1 is SEHNR and CDR2 is FQNEAQ (reference sequence). With 0 bases removed from V and 2 bases from J, the gap between germline ends came to 13 bases. There are 16 residues in the CDR3. CDR3 in DNA: TGTGCCAGCAGCTTAGCGGACAGCCTATTTCAAGAGACCCAGTACTTC. Protein: CASSLADSLFQETQYF.

The chain carries TRBV28 and TRBJ2-7; D is ambiguous. This CDR3 region has 15 residues. V shed 2 bases and J shed 6 bases, with 17 bases lying between them. CDR1 and CDR2 (germline): MDHEN, SYDVKM. In DNA form, the CDR3 reads TGTGCCAGCAGTTTACTAGGATTCTCTGTCTCCGAGCAGTACTTC. Translation gives CASSLLGFSVSEQYF.

The chain is built from TRBV30 and TRBJ2-1; tentatively, D is TRBD2 (6 bases). Trimming shortened V by 4 bases and J by 1 base, and 11 bases separated the two germline ends. From germline, CDR1 is GTSNPN and CDR2 SVGIG (reference sequence). The CDR3 consists of 14 residues. DNA of the CDR3: TGTGCCTGGACCTCAGGAGGGTCCTACAATGAGCAGTTCTTC. Its protein product is CAWTSGGSYNEQFF.

The V call is TRBV28, the J call TRBJ2-3; 9 positions match TRBD1. This CDR3 region has 19 residues. CDR1 and CDR2 from the germline V gene are MDHEN and SYDVKM. V shed 3 bases, J shed 4 bases, and the junction held 17 bases outside the gene matches. CDR3 DNA: TGTGCCAGCAGTTTCCCTTTAAGGACAGGGGCCTTTATGGCAGATACGCAGTATTTT. Amino acid sequence: CASSFPLRTGAFMADTQYF.